The 14 T cell receptor beta chains in this list originate from one sample, sequenced in a study of T cell responses to AZD1222 COVID-19 vaccine. Assay: immunoSEQ multiplex PCR; the TCRdb copy retains only in-frame clones and omits some. This sample has roughly 120,000 clones, with around 81% found just once. Sequencing used peripheral blood, obtained on day 0 of AZD1222 vaccination. The receptors here all came from an adult in good health.

This chain connects TRBV4-2 to TRBJ1-3, with D uncertain. This CDR3 spans 16 amino acids. From germline, CDR1 is LGHNA and CDR2 YNFKEQ. V was trimmed by 1 base and J by 2 bases, leaving 12 bases between them. CDR3 bases: TGTGCCAGCAGCCAAGTGGGAACCTCCGCTGGAAACACCATATATTTT. Its translation is CASSQVGTSAGNTIYF.

Only a few counts were recorded for this clone. This chain joins TRBV6-4 and TRBJ2-1, with 9 bases that match TRBD2. Germline assignment: CDR1 MRHNA and CDR2 SNTAGT. Trimming took 0 bases from V and 6 from J; bases not matched to a gene: 3. CDR3 length equals 15 residues. As DNA, the CDR3 is TGTGCCAGCAGTGACTCGGGACTAGCTCGCAATGAGCAGTTCTTC. It is translated as CASSDSGLARNEQFF.

The rearrangement uses TRBV5-1 and TRBJ2-1; tentative D call: TRBD1 (6 bases). Germline assignment: CDR1 SGHRS and CDR2 YFSETQ. The germline V and J ends were trimmed by 2 bases and 3 bases, with 15 bases remaining between them. The CDR3 is made up of 16 amino acids. The CDR3 sequence is CASSLTHRAGYNEQFF. The CDR3, as DNA: TGCGCCAGCAGCTTAACCCACAGGGCCGGCTACAATGAGCAGTTCTTC.

V and J are TRBV6-1 and TRBJ1-3, with D hard to call. CDR1 and CDR2 from the germline V gene are MNHNS and SASEGT. With 1 base removed from V and 0 bases from J, the gap between germline ends came to 10 bases. This CDR3 contains 16 residues. For the CDR3, the DNA is TGTGCCAGCAGTGAAGACAGTCCGTACTCTGGAAACACCATATATTTT. Its protein product is CASSEDSPYSGNTIYF.

The rearrangement joins TRBV10-3 to TRBJ1-1; weak D call: TRBD1 (6 bases). There are 13 residues in the CDR3. The germline V gene has CDR1 ENHRY and CDR2 SYGVKD. CDR3 in DNA: TGTGCGGTGATGGCAGGGGTGAACACTGAAGCTTTCTTT. It encodes CAVMAGVNTEAFF.

V usage is TRBV4-3 and J usage is TRBJ1-2; D might be TRBD1 (5 bases). The CDR3 runs to 15 residues. Germline V gene lookup returns CDR1 LGHNA and CDR2 YSLEER. V was trimmed by 0 bases and J by 7 bases, leaving 15 bases between them. As DNA, the CDR3 is TGCGCCAGCAGCCAAGAGAGGAGGGGTGTGGGTGGCTACACCTTC. Encoded protein: CASSQERRGVGGYTF.

This clone has a handful of counts. The chain combines TRBV6-4 with TRBJ1-2; 9 bases align to TRBD1. The V gene end was trimmed by 3 bases and the J gene end by 5 bases; junction bases not matched to a gene: 7. The length of the CDR3 is 15 residues. The germline V gene encodes CDR1 MRHNA and CDR2 SNTAGT. CDR3 protein: CASSEEGQGIYGYTF. The CDR3 DNA sequence: TGTGCCAGCAGTGAAGAGGGACAGGGTATATATGGCTACACCTTC.

The chain combines TRBV5-4 with TRBJ2-1; tentatively, D is TRBD1 (6 bases). The CDR3 runs to 15 residues. V gave up 0 bases and J gave up 5 bases, with 12 bases separating them. CDR1 is SGHNT, CDR2 YYREEE, per germline (reference sequence). The DNA for the CDR3 is TGTGCCAGCAGCTTGGGAGGGGGAACCGACAATGAGCAGTTCTTC. This codes for CASSLGGGTDNEQFF.

The CDR3 coding sequence is TGCGCCAGCAGTTTCCAGGGGATATCAGGGGAGCTGTTTTTT. It codes for CASSFQGISGELFF. The chain couples TRBV5-1 to TRBJ2-2; a weak D match, TRBD1 (6 bases). Germline V CDR1 and CDR2: SGHRS, YFSETQ. V was pared by 5 bases and J by 8 bases, with 16 bases between. The CDR3 has 14 amino acids.

The chain links TRBV7-9 to TRBJ2-1; D is unclear. Germline CDR1 reads SEHNR; CDR2 reads FQNEAQ (reference sequence). The CDR3 length is 15 residues. Trimming left V 6 bases short and J 3 bases short, with 15 bases between. The CDR3 reads CASRGSWRNYNEQFF. CDR3 nucleotides: TGTGCCAGCAGAGGTAGTTGGCGGAACTACAATGAGCAGTTCTTC.

This chain uses TRBV24-1 with TRBJ2-2; 12 nucleotides match TRBD2. V was clipped by 5 bases and J by 6 bases; unmatched bases: 0. Germline V gene lookup returns CDR1 KGHDR and CDR2 SFDVKD. CDR3 size: 14 residues. CDR3: CATSGLAGAGELFF. The CDR3 coding sequence is TGTGCCACCAGTGGACTAGCGGGGGCCGGGGAGCTGTTTTTT.

The chain couples TRBV21-1 to TRBJ2-3; the table's D call, TRBD1, has no DNA check behind it. TRBV21-1 is a known pseudogene. The CDR3 sequence is 20 residues long. The CDR3 nucleotides read TGTGCCAGCAGCAAACGGGAGGGAGAACCGGGACAGGGACAAACAGATACGCAGTATTTT. Translated: CASSKREGEPGQGQTDTQYF.

The chain has TRBV7-6 and TRBJ2-2, with D tentatively TRBD1 (6 bases). The length of the CDR3 is 17 residues. CDR1 is SGHVS and CDR2 is FNYEAQ in the germline V gene. Trimming took 0 bases from V and 4 from J, leaving 15 bases between them. CDR3: CASSLAPGAGLTGELFF. The CDR3 coding sequence is TGTGCCAGCAGCTTAGCTCCAGGGGCAGGGCTCACCGGGGAGCTGTTTTTT.

The V call is TRBV5-1, the J call TRBJ1-4; D gene ambiguous. The CDR3 loop spans 14 amino acids. V was cut by 4 bases and J by 0 bases, with 7 bases left in between. Germline CDR1 reads SGHRS; CDR2 reads YFSETQ. Written as DNA, the CDR3 is TGCGCCAGCAGCGCTACAGCAACTAATGAAAAACTGTTTTTT. Amino acid sequence: CASSATATNEKLFF.